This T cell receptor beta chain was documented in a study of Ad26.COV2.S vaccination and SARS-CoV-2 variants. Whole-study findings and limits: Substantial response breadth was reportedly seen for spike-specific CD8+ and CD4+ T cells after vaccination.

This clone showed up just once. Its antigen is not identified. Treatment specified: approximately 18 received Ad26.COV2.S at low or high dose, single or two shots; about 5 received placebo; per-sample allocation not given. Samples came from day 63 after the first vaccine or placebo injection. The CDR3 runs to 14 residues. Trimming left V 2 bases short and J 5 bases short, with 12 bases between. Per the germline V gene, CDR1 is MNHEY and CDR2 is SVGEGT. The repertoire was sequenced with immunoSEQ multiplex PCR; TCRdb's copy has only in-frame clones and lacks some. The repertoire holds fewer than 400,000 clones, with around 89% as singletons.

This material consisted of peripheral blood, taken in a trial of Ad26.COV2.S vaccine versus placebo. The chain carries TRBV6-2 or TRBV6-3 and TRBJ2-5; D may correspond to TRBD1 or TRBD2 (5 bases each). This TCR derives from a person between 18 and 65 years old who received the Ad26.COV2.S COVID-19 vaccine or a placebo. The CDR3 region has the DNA TGTGCCAGCAGTTACGATGGGGGTGAGGAGACCCAGTACTTC. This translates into CASSYDGGEETQYF.